This TCR beta chain was identified in a study of blood T cell repertoires in COVID-19. Study summary: Nucleic acid was either cDNA or gDNA, and it came from T cells, B-cell-depleted T cells, or PBMCs.

Using immunoSEQ multiplex PCR, the repertoire was profiled, and TCRdb retains in-frame clones only, with some absent. Of 140,000 to 150,000 clones listed, 80% were seen once; the top ten hold 13%. The CDR3 extends over 14 amino acids. CDR1 and CDR2 (germline): SNHLY, FYNNEI. With 5 bases removed from V and 4 bases from J, the gap between germline ends came to 13 bases. The sequencing sample was made of peripheral blood. The TCR comes from a man aged 60-69 years with active or convalescent COVID-19. The chain carries TRBV2 and TRBJ2-3; D might be TRBD1 (7 bases). The CDR3 nucleotides read TGTGCCAGCAGTCTCTCCAGGGGGGCAGATACGCAGTATTTT. This codes for CASSLSRGADTQYF.